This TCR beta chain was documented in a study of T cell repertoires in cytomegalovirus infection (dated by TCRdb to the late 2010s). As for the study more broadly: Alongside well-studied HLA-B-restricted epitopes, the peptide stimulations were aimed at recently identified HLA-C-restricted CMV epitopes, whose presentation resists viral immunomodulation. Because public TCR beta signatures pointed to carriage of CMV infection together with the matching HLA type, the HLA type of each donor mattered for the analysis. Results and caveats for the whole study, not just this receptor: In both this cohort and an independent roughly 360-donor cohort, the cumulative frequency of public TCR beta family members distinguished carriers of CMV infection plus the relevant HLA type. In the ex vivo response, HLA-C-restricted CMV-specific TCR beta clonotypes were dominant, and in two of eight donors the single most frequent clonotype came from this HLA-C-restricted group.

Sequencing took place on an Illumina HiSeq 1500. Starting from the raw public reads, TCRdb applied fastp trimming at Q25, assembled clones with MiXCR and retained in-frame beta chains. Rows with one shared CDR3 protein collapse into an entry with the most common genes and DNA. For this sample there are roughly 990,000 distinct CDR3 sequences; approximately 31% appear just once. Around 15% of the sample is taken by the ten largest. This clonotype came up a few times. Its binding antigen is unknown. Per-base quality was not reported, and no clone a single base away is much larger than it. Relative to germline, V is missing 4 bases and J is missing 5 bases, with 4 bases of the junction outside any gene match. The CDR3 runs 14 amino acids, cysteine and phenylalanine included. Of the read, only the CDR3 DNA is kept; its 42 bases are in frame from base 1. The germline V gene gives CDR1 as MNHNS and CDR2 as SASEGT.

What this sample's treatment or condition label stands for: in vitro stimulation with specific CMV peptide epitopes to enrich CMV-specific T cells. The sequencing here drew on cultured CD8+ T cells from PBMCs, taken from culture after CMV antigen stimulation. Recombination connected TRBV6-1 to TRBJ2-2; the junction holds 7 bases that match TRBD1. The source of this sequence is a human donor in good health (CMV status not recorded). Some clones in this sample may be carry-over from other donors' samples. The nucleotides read TGTGCCAGCAGTGGACAGGGTTGGACCGGGGAGCTGTTTTTT. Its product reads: CASSGQGWTGELFF.